Listed below are T cell receptor beta chains from one sample, sequenced in a study of T cells in Graves' hyperthyroidism and ophthalmopathy. TCRdb re-called the multiplex PCR reads with MiXCR, one entry per CDR3 protein. This table holds about 420,000 distinct CDR3 sequences, roughly 13% found once. The sample consisted of blood. These receptors were taken from a young woman with Graves' hyperthyroidism. Both conserved end residues are part of each CDR3. The D gene is left open where the match is weak. Clone size appears in some rows only: once, few, many, or a class for an expanded clone.

size	V	D	J	CDR3	DNA
many	TRBV6-6	TRBD1	TRBJ1-5	CASSYLSGQGRQPQHF	TGTGCCAGCAGTTACCTCTCCGGACAGGGAAGGCAGCCCCAGCATTTT
.	TRBV30	TRBD2	TRBJ2-5	CAWSWGSGRDLYF	TGTGCCTGGAGCTGGGGTAGCGGGAGGGACTTGTACTTC
many	TRBV6-5	.	TRBJ1-6	CASSYGGRINSPLHF	TGTGCCAGCAGTTACGGGGGGAGGATCAATTCACCCCTCCACTTT
.	TRBV29-1	TRBD2	TRBJ2-7	CSVGFLVAGEGEQYF	TGCAGCGTTGGGTTCCTGGTAGCGGGAGAAGGCGAGCAGTACTTC
few	TRBV30	TRBD2	TRBJ2-7	CAWSLGLAGYYEQYF	TGTGCCTGGAGTCTGGGATTAGCGGGATACTACGAGCAGTACTTC
few	TRBV12-5	TRBD2	TRBJ2-7	CAGSSGSYEQYF	TGTGCTGGTTCTAGCGGATCCTACGAGCAGTACTTC
.	TRBV29-1	.	TRBJ2-3	CSVETASTDTQYF	TGCAGCGTTGAAACTGCTAGCACAGATACGCAGTATTTT
many	TRBV7-3	.	TRBJ2-1	CASSSGVLGEQFF	TGTGCCAGCAGCTCGGGGGTGTTGGGTGAGCAGTTCTTC
many	TRBV20-1	.	TRBJ1-1	CSARVTANTEAFF	TGCAGTGCTAGGGTTACAGCGAACACTGAAGCTTTCTTT
many	TRBV7-6	.	TRBJ2-1	CASSSGQFGEQFF	TGTGCCAGCAGCTCTGGACAGTTTGGCGAGCAGTTCTTC
many	TRBV29-1	.	TRBJ2-7	CSVEDGGRSYEQYF	TGCAGCGTTGAAGATGGGGGCAGATCCTACGAGCAGTACTTC
.	TRBV12-3/TRBV12-4	TRBD2	TRBJ2-3	CASSFGLAGETDTQYF	TGTGCCAGCAGTTTCGGACTAGCGGGAGAGACAGATACGCAGTATTTT
few	TRBV20-1	.	TRBJ1-5	CSASGGERGQPQHF	TGCAGTGCTAGTGGGGGGGAAAGGGGTCAGCCCCAGCATTTT